This T cell receptor beta chain is from a study of blood T cells in healthy people across ages. In the case of this clonotype: The antigen is unknown.

Study-level findings and limits: Naive T cell percentage by flow cytometry tracked strongly with beta diversity. Conclusively comparing naive with antigen-experienced cells was impossible with unsorted PBMCs.

Trimming left V 4 bases short and J 7 bases short, with 28 bases between. Germline lookup yields CDR1 MNHEY and CDR2 SVGAGI. CDR3 length: 18 amino acids. The use of a sample-barcoded 5' primer and a J-beta primer mix characterized a second PCR of roughly 7 to 11 cycles. TCRdb reanalysed the 5' RACE reads using MiXCR and keeps one entry per CDR3 protein. There are about 1.4 million distinct CDR3 sequences in the sample; 59% occur only once, and 6.7% lies in the top ten. V is TRBV6-5 and J is TRBJ1-1, with D uncertain. Sequenced input: blood. The sequence was obtained from a man younger than 35 in good health. Here the CDR3 DNA reads TGTGCCAGCAGTTCACTTTCGGACGGGTCTCGATCGGGTGGTGAAGCTTTCTTT. It yields the protein CASSSLSDGSRSGGEAFF.